This T cell receptor beta chain stems from a study of TIL therapy for anti-PD-1-resistant metastatic lung cancer. Turning to the study itself: Patients had a median age of 54 years (range 38-75). Tumors carried a median about 1.5 non-synonymous mutations per megabase. Most patients had lung adenocarcinoma; a handful of tumors were EGFR-mutant, two ALK-rearranged; half smoked currently or formerly.

Time point of the sample: pre-treatment sample, taken before nivolumab and TIL therapy. This was the immunoSEQ v3 assay. Each library reached roughly 2 million read pairs, or roughly 4.5-6.5 million at deep level. The data were produced by immunoSEQ multiplex PCR, yet TCRdb's version contains in-frame clones alone and is incomplete. The repertoire has 18,000 or so clones, about 83% of them found once; the top ten carry 2.2%. The material sequenced was blood, taken at baseline. The receptor was isolated from a person between 25 and 79 years old with non-small cell lung cancer.

Written as DNA, the CDR3 is TGTGCCAGCAGCCACCGGGACAGCACTGAAGCTTTCTTT. Translation: CASSHRDSTEAFF. The rearrangement links TRBV7-8 to TRBJ1-1, with 7 bases aligning to TRBD1. Germline V CDR1 and CDR2: SGHVS, FQNEAQ. V shed 5 bases and J 4 bases; nucleotides not matched to a gene: 4. The length of the CDR3 is 13 residues.